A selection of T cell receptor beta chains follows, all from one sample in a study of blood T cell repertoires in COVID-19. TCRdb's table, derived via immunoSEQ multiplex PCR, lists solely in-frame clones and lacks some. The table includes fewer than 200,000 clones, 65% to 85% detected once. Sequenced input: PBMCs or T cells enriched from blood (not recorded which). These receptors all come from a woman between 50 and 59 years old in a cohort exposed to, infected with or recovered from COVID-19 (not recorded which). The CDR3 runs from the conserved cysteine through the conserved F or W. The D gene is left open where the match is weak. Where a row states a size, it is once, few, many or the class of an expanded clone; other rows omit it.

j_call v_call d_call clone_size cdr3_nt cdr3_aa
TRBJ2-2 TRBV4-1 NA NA TGCGCCAGCAGCCAAGAGGGGTCGAGGGAAACCGGGGAGCTGTTTTTT CASSQEGSRETGELFF
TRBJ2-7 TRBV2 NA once TGTGCCAGCACTCCTCGGACAGTCTCCTACGAGCAGTACTTC CASTPRTVSYEQYF
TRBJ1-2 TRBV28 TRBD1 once TGTGCCAGCAGTCCGGGGACAGGAAGAGGCTACACCTTC CASSPGTGRGYTF
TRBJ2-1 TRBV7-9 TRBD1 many TGTGCCAGCAGGAGGGACAGGGAATACGTCAATGAGCAGTTCTTC CASRRDREYVNEQFF
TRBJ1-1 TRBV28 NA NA TGTGCCAGCTGCCACGGGGGTTGGACTGAAGCTTTCTTT CASCHGGWTEAFF
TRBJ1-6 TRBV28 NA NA TGTGCCAGCAGGGCCCCAAATTCACCCCTCCACTTT CASRAPNSPLHF
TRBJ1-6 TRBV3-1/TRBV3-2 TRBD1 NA TGTGCCAGCAGCCTTGGACAGGGGAATTCACCCCTCCACTTT CASSLGQGNSPLHF
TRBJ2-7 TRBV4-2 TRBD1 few TGTGCCAGCAGCCAAGATGGGACAGGGGTAGGGGAGCAGTACTTC CASSQDGTGVGEQYF
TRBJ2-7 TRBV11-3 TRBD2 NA TGTGCCAGCAGCCGGGAGGCCCAATACGAGCAGTACTTC CASSREAQYEQYF
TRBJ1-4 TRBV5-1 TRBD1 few TGCGCCAGCAGCTTGGATAAGGACAGGGGGCGAGGGGATGAAAAACTGTTTTTT CASSLDKDRGRGDEKLFF
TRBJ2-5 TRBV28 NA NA TGTGCCAGCAGTCCGCCGGGACTCGAAGTGGGGACCCAGTACTTC CASSPPGLEVGTQYF
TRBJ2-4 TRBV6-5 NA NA TGTGCCAGCAGGGAGCTTTATAGGACCAAAAACATTCAGTACTTC CASRELYRTKNIQYF
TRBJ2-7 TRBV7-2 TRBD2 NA TGTGCCAGCAGCTATGGGTCGGAACTAGCGGGAGGGGCCTACGAGCAGTACTTC CASSYGSELAGGAYEQYF
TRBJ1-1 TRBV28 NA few TGTGCCAGCAGCACCAGGGGTAAGGTTACTGAAGCTTTCTTT CASSTRGKVTEAFF
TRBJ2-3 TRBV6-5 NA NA TGTGCCAGCAGCCAGGCGACCATAGGAGATACGCAGTATTTT CASSQATIGDTQYF
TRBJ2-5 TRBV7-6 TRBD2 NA TGTGCCAGCAGTTCAGCAGCGAGCGGGGAAGCGGGTGTAGAGACCCAGTACTTC CASSSAASGEAGVETQYF
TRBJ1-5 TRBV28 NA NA TGTGCCAGCAGTACCGGGTCGGGGGGATTAGGTCAGCCCCAGCATTTT CASSTGSGGLGQPQHF
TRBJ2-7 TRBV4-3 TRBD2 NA TGCGCCAGCAGCCAAGACGGGGGGGCCTACGAGCAGTACTTC CASSQDGGAYEQYF
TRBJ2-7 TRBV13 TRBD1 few TGTGCCAGCAGGCACACGGGACAGGGGACATCTGAGCAGTACTTC CASRHTGQGTSEQYF
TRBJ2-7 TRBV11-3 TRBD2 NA TGTGCCAGCAGCTTTCAGCGGGGATTAGAGCAGTACTTC CASSFQRGLEQYF
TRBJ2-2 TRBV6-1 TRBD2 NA TGTGCCAGCAGTAAAGGACTAGCGGGGGGGCCGGAGACCGGGGAGCTGTTTTTT CASSKGLAGGPETGELFF
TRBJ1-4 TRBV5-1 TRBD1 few TGCGCCAGCAGCTACGGGACAGGAAACTCAGAAAAACTGTTTTTT CASSYGTGNSEKLFF
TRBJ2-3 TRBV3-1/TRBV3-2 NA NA TGTGCCAGCAGCCAAGAGACTAGCACAGATACGCAGTATTTT CASSQETSTDTQYF
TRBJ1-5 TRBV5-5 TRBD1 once TGTGCCAGCAGCTGGGGGACAGGGGTTCAGCCCCAGCATTTT CASSWGTGVQPQHF
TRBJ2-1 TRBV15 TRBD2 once TGTGCCACCAGCGGGTCCGGGACTAGCGGCTACAATGAGCAGTTCTTC CATSGSGTSGYNEQFF
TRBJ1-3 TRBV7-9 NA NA TGTGCCAGCAGCCCCCGCGGCCGACTTGGGTCTGGAAACACCATATATTTT CASSPRGRLGSGNTIYF
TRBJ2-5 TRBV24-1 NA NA TGTGCCACCAGTGATTCGGCTAGCCCACCTCGGACCCAGTACTTC CATSDSASPPRTQYF